Below, 28 T cell receptor beta chains from the same sample are listed, as sequenced in a study of T cell repertoires in cytomegalovirus infection. These TCRs are of unknown antigen specificity. MiXCR, run by TCRdb on the reads, gives a single entry per CDR3 protein. The sample gives about 770,000 distinct CDR3 sequences, almost 30% of which show up once; about an eighth is in the top ten. Source: cultured CD8+ T cells from PBMCs, taken from culture after CMV antigen stimulation. These receptors were obtained from a human donor in good health (CMV status not recorded). Some clones in this sample may be carry-over from other donors' samples.

This chain uses TRBV12-3 or TRBV12-4 with TRBJ2-1; the match to TRBD1 covers 7 bases. The CDR3 is 15 residues long. V lost 5 bases and J lost 10; bases outside the gene matches: 14. CDR3 residues: CASSPRDSAFNEQFF. CDR3 DNA: TGTGCCAGCAGTCCCCGGGACAGTGCTTTCAACGAGCAGTTCTTC.

The rearrangement links TRBV12-3 or TRBV12-4 to TRBJ1-1; D remains ambiguous. The CDR3 is made up of 12 amino acids. Trimming took 6 bases from V and 0 from J, leaving 5 bases between them. CDR3 in amino acids: CASSKMNTEAFF. Written as DNA, the CDR3 is TGTGCCAGCAGCAAAATGAACACTGAAGCTTTCTTT.

This clonotype was seen a handful of times. The gene calls are TRBV6-2 or TRBV6-3 and TRBJ2-7, with 7 bases that match TRBD1. Germline CDR1 is MNHEY and CDR2 is SVGEGT. Trimming took 6 bases from V and 4 from J; bases not matched to a gene: 12. The CDR3 runs 15 residues. The CDR3 sequence is CASSSWDSRVYEQYV. CDR3 DNA: TGTGCCAGCAGCTCCTGGGACAGCCGGGTATACGAGCAGTACGTC.

Notes on this clonotype: One base away lies a much larger clone, so this may be a sequencing read error. This chain uses TRBV27 with TRBJ2-7; D could derive from TRBD1 or TRBD2 (6 bases each). This CDR3 contains 15 residues. CDR1 is MNHEY, CDR2 SMNVEV, per germline (reference sequence). CDR3 in DNA: TGTGCCAACAGTTTATTCGGGGGCAGCTCCTACGAGCAGTACTTC. This codes for CANSLFGGSSYEQYF.

The rearrangement uses TRBV7-9 and TRBJ1-2; perhaps TRBD1 as D (5 bases). The CDR3 is 17 amino acids. V was clipped by 5 bases and J by 4 bases, with 23 bases between them. Germline V gives CDR1 SEHNR, CDR2 FQNEAQ (reference sequence). The CDR3 nucleotides are TGTGCCAGCAGCGGGCCTCCGGACATTATTAGGGGCTATGGCTACACCTTC. It yields the protein CASSGPPDIIRGYGYTF.

This clonotype was seen a handful of times. V gene TRBV27 combines with J gene TRBJ1-2; tentatively, D is TRBD1 (6 bases). CDR3 size: 15 residues. Trimming took off 0 bases at V and 3 bases at J, with 11 bases between the two ends. CDR1 and CDR2 (germline): MNHEY, SMNVEV (reference sequence). For the CDR3, the DNA is TGTGCCAGCAGTTTATCAGGGGGGCTTGACTATGGCTACACCTTC. Its translation: CASSLSGGLDYGYTF.

The table lists this clonotype with many counts. The rearrangement links TRBV7-2 to TRBJ2-7; D not certain. CDR3 length: 12 amino acids. V was pared by 1 base and J by 3 bases, with 4 bases between. Germline V gene lookup returns CDR1 SGHTA and CDR2 FQGNSA. As DNA, the CDR3 is TGTGCCAGCAGCTTAGATGACTACGAGCAGTACGTC. Translated: CASSLDDYEQYV.

The DNA for the CDR3 is TGCAGTGCTAGACCAATTTCGGACAGCTTTTATCAGCCCCAGCATTTT. Translation: CSARPISDSFYQPQHF. The V gene is TRBV20-1, the J gene TRBJ1-5; perhaps TRBD1 as D (6 bases). The germline V and J ends were trimmed by 2 bases and 5 bases, with 19 bases remaining between them. Germline CDR1 reads DFQATT; CDR2 reads SNEGSKA (reference sequence). CDR3 length: 16 amino acids.

V is TRBV20-1 and J is TRBJ2-7; D unresolved. V was pared by 0 bases and J by 3 bases, with 15 bases between. This CDR3 is 15 amino acids long. The germline gives CDR1 DFQATT, CDR2 SNEGSKA (reference sequence). CDR3 sequence: CSARDRVTTIYEQYV. CDR3 DNA sequence: TGCAGTGCTAGAGATCGGGTCACCACCATCTACGAGCAGTACGTC.

This chain's CDR3 is CASSDPGATGNTIYF. The CDR3 nucleotides read TGTGCCAGCAGTGACCCGGGGGCGACTGGAAACACCATATATTTT. The chain is built from TRBV2 and TRBJ1-3; tentatively, D is TRBD1 (6 bases). V was clipped by 3 bases and J by 2 bases, with 11 bases between them. The V gene's germline CDR1 is SNHLY and CDR2 FYNNEI. There are 15 residues in the CDR3.

This clonotype was detected many times. The chain carries TRBV6-1 and TRBJ1-2; TRBD1 aligns across 7 bases. The junction had 9 bases not matched to a gene; V was cut back by 4 bases and J by 4 bases. CDR1 and CDR2 (germline): MNHNS, SASEGT. The CDR3 length is 15 residues. For the CDR3, the DNA is TGTGCCAGCAGTGGATGGGACAGCCCCTCCTATGGCTACACCTTC. It encodes CASSGWDSPSYGYTF.

There are a few counts of this clonotype. V usage is TRBV11-3 and J usage is TRBJ2-1, with a weak D call TRBD2 (6 bases). V lost 3 bases and J 7 bases, leaving 13 bases between the germline ends. Germline V gene lookup returns CDR1 SGHNT and CDR2 YENEEA. This CDR3 comprises 14 residues. The CDR3 nucleotides read TGTGCCAGCAGCTTCCGGGGGAGGAGAAATGAGCAGTTCTTC. Protein product: CASSFRGRRNEQFF.

This clonotype was observed a few times. The genes are TRBV7-6 and TRBJ2-1, with D possibly matching TRBD1 (5 bases). Between the trimmed V and J ends, which lost 6 bases and 5 bases, there was a span of 14 bases. There are 14 residues in the CDR3. Germline V gene data show CDR1 as SGHVS and CDR2 as FNYEAQ. The CDR3 region is CASRPSGLDNEQFF. CDR3 sequence (DNA): TGTGCCAGCAGACCGTCAGGGTTGGACAATGAGCAGTTCTTC. Full variable domain (rest looked up from reference TRBV7-6 and TRBJ2-1): GAGVSQSPRYKVTKRGQDVALRCDPISGHVSLYWYRQALGQGPEFLTYFNYEAQQDKSGLPNDRFSAERPEGSISTLTIQRTEQRDSAMYRCASRPSGLDNEQFFGPGTRLTVL.

The table lists this clonotype with a few counts. The rearrangement joins TRBV6-1 to TRBJ2-5; 7 nucleotides match TRBD2. This CDR3 is built from 14 residues. Trimming took 1 base from V and 3 from J; bases not matched to a gene: 2. Germline V gene lookup returns CDR1 MNHNS and CDR2 SASEGT. CDR3 coding DNA: TGTGCCAGCAGTGAAGATGGGGGGGAAGAGACCCAGTACTTC. It is translated as CASSEDGGEETQYF.

The rearrangement uses TRBV25-1 and TRBJ1-4; 7 bases are a match to TRBD1. Germline loops: CDR1 MGHDK, CDR2 SYGVNS. The CDR3 is 14 amino acids. V lost 4 bases and J lost 6; bases outside the gene matches: 5. CDR3 nucleotide sequence: TGTGCCAGCAGTGCAGGGGGTTCGGATGAAAAACTGTTTTTT. This sequence encodes CASSAGGSDEKLFF.

This chain links TRBV13 with TRBJ1-2, with D possibly matching TRBD1 (5 bases). CDR1 and CDR2 from the germline V gene are PRHDT and FYEKMQ (reference sequence). This CDR3 contains 17 residues. V lost 5 bases to trimming and J lost 0 bases, with 19 bases between them. The CDR3 here is CASSPQKGAASNYGYTF. The CDR3 nucleotides read TGTGCCAGCAGCCCCCAAAAAGGGGCAGCCTCTAACTATGGCTACACCTTC.

This clonotype was detected ten times or more. V gene TRBV7-8 combines with J gene TRBJ2-1; D unresolved. The CDR3 spans 13 residues. Deletions cut 5 bases from V and 9 bases from J, with 14 bases between. Germline V CDR1 and CDR2: SGHVS, FQNEAQ. CDR3 in amino acids: CASSPFWVGEQFF. The CDR3 region has the DNA TGTGCCAGCAGCCCCTTTTGGGTCGGTGAGCAGTTCTTC.

V usage is TRBV2 and J usage is TRBJ1-2; D gene uncertain. The CDR3 spans 14 residues. Trimming shortened V by 6 bases and J by 4 bases, and 15 bases separated the two germline ends. Germline V gene lookup returns CDR1 SNHLY and CDR2 FYNNEI. The CDR3 nucleotides are TGTGCCAGCAGCGATCCTCGGGTCTCCTATGGCTACACCTTC. It yields the protein CASSDPRVSYGYTF.

The chain employs TRBV28 and TRBJ2-5; D call uncertain. The length of the CDR3 is 16 residues. Deletions cut 1 base from V and 5 bases from J, with 17 bases between. Germline V gene sequence: CDR1 MDHEN, CDR2 SYDVKM. The CDR3 sequence is CASSLYGDTPWETQYF. The CDR3 DNA reads as TGTGCCAGCAGTTTATATGGGGATACCCCCTGGGAGACCCAGTACTTC.

V and J are TRBV27 and TRBJ2-7; D uncertain. Looked up from germline, CDR1 is MNHEY and CDR2 is SMNVEV (reference sequence). V was shortened by 3 bases and J by 7 bases, with 16 bases between the two germline ends. The CDR3 runs to 14 residues. In DNA form, the CDR3 reads TGTGCCAGCAGTTTGACGACCCCCTCCGTAGAGCAGTACTTC. Its protein product is CASSLTTPSVEQYF.

The DNA for the CDR3 is TGTGCCAGCAGCCGTAAGACAGGGGTTAACACTGAAGCTTTCTTT. It encodes CASSRKTGVNTEAFF. The V gene is TRBV5-4, the J gene TRBJ1-1, with 8 bases aligning to TRBD1. CDR1 is SGHNT and CDR2 is YYREEE in the germline V gene (reference sequence). The CDR3 sequence is 15 residues long. Losses at the gene ends were 4 bases for V and 2 bases for J; bases not matched to a gene: 7.

This clonotype was recorded many times. This chain uses TRBV27 with TRBJ2-2; 7 bases align to TRBD1. After removal of 2 bases from V and 0 bases from J, the junction contained 12 bases not matched to a gene. The CDR3 sequence is 19 residues long. The V gene's germline CDR1 is MNHEY and CDR2 SMNVEV (reference sequence). Here the CDR3 reads CASSLRHPLRGPNTGELFF. The CDR3 DNA follows: TGTGCCAGCAGTTTAAGACATCCCCTGAGGGGGCCGAACACCGGGGAGCTGTTTTTT.

The rearrangement links TRBV4-1 to TRBJ1-2, with D perhaps TRBD1 (6 bases). Looked up from germline, CDR1 is MGHRA and CDR2 is YSYEKL. CDR3 length equals 17 residues. V was trimmed by 0 bases and J by 3 bases, leaving 17 bases between them. CDR3 sequence reads: CASSQEVTGLSDYGYTF. The DNA of the CDR3 is TGCGCCAGCAGCCAAGAGGTTACAGGGTTAAGCGACTATGGCTACACCTTC.

This clonotype was seen only a few times. This rearrangement joins TRBV11-2 to TRBJ2-7; TRBD1 aligns across 8 bases. Germline V lookup: CDR1 SGHAT, CDR2 FQNNGV. Trimming cost V 5 bases and J 13 bases; bases outside gene matches: 7. The CDR3 has 11 amino acids. The CDR3 sequence: CASSHRQGIYF. In nucleotides, the CDR3 is TGTGCCAGCAGCCACAGACAGGGGATTTACTTC.

The J gene is TRBJ1-2, the V gene TRBV19; D unresolved. V was pared by 1 base and J by 1 base, with 10 bases between. CDR1 and CDR2 (germline): LNHDA, SQIVND (reference sequence). The CDR3 covers 15 residues. CDR3 sequence: CASSIGREINYGYTF. CDR3 coding DNA: TGTGCCAGTAGTATAGGGAGGGAAATTAACTATGGCTACACCTTC.

In this sample, this clonotype turned up many times. The chain is built from TRBV7-6 and TRBJ1-4; possible D gene TRBD1, 6 bases. V lost 4 bases, J lost 7 bases, and 16 bases lay in between. Per the germline V gene, CDR1 is SGHVS and CDR2 is FNYEAQ. This CDR3 has 15 residues. The CDR3 region has the DNA TGTGCCAGCAGCTCTCCCGGGGGCCTCTTTGAAAAACTGTTTTTT. Translation: CASSSPGGLFEKLFF.

The chain couples TRBV12-3 or TRBV12-4 to TRBJ2-5; D might be TRBD2 (6 bases). The length of the CDR3 is 15 residues. V lost 5 bases and J 7 bases, leaving 20 bases between the germline ends. The chain's CDR3 is CASSVGGLGQGTQYF. For the CDR3, the DNA is TGTGCCAGCAGTGTCGGGGGACTCGGCCAGGGGACCCAGTACTTC.

This clonotype was detected only a few times. The rearrangement links TRBV6-6 to TRBJ1-4, with 7 nucleotides matching TRBD1. V dropped 1 base and J dropped 8; count of bases not matched to a gene: 1. The CDR3 sequence is 13 residues long. Germline V CDR1 and CDR2: MNHNY, SVGAGI (reference sequence). CDR3 sequence (DNA): TGTGCCAGCAGTTACTTACAGGGGGAAAAACTGTTTTTT. Its protein product is CASSYLQGEKLFF.